These 26 T cell receptor beta chains originate from one sample sequenced in a study of blood T cell repertoires in COVID-19. This table comes from immunoSEQ multiplex PCR, and its TCRdb copy is limited to in-frame clones, with some not included. The profile shows some 160,000 clones, roughly 80% of them singletons. What was sequenced was peripheral blood. Receptors originate from an elderly woman with acute or convalescent COVID-19.

This clone was observed once. The rearrangement uses TRBV5-1 and TRBJ2-1; D perhaps matches TRBD1 (7 bases). The germline V gene has CDR1 SGHRS and CDR2 YFSETQ. This CDR3 spans 15 amino acids. Trimming left V 0 bases short and J 8 bases short, with 15 bases between. The DNA for the CDR3 is TGCGCCAGCAGCTTGGGGGACAGCCGGAGGGATGAGCAGTTCTTC. It is translated as CASSLGDSRRDEQFF.

This chain uses TRBV5-1 with TRBJ1-6; D might be TRBD1 (6 bases). Trimming pared 0 bases from V and 0 bases from J, leaving 19 bases between. The length of the CDR3 is 20 residues. Per the germline V gene, CDR1 is SGHRS and CDR2 is YFSETQ. This CDR3 reads CASSLGVVTGRSSYNSPLHF. CDR3 DNA sequence: TGCGCCAGCAGCTTGGGGGTTGTGACAGGCCGGAGCTCCTATAATTCACCCCTCCACTTT.

The chain employs TRBV3-1 (or the pseudogene TRBV3-2) and TRBJ1-2, with D perhaps matching TRBD1 (5 bases). The CDR3 length is 13 residues. Germline-derived CDR1 and CDR2 are LGHDT and YNNKEL (reference sequence). Trimming took off 2 bases at V and 7 bases at J, with 11 bases between the two ends. The CDR3 region is CASSQSLQGGYTF. CDR3 nucleotides: TGTGCCAGCAGCCAAAGTCTGCAGGGTGGCTACACCTTC.

In its sample, this clone was seen a few times. V and J are TRBV29-1 and TRBJ2-7; D is possibly TRBD2 (6 bases). In germline, CDR1 is SQVTM, CDR2 ANQGSEA. V was clipped by 6 bases and J by 7 bases, with 16 bases between them. The CDR3 spans 12 residues. Here the CDR3 reads CSVGWSRGEQYF. CDR3 coding DNA: TGCAGCGTCGGGTGGTCGCGGGGTGAGCAGTACTTC.

This chain joins TRBV3-1 (or the pseudogene TRBV3-2) and TRBJ1-5, with 8 bases fitting TRBD1. V dropped 0 bases and J dropped 9; count of bases not matched to a gene: 7. This CDR3 has 15 amino acids. Germline V gives CDR1 LGHDT, CDR2 YNNKEL (reference sequence). The CDR3 loop is CASSQDLGTGRPQHF. DNA for the CDR3: TGTGCCAGCAGCCAAGATCTTGGGACAGGAAGGCCCCAGCATTTT.

The V call is TRBV6-5, the J call TRBJ2-7; TRBD2 agrees at 7 bases. Germline lookup yields CDR1 MNHEY and CDR2 SVGAGI. With 2 bases clipped from V and 2 bases from J, the junction kept 6 bases outside the gene matches. This CDR3 is built from 15 residues. CDR3 region: CASSYRGSRPYEQYF. The CDR3 bases are TGTGCCAGCAGTTACCGCGGGAGTAGGCCCTACGAGCAGTACTTC.

This clone was counted once. V gene TRBV5-8 combines with J gene TRBJ2-3; 8 nucleotides align to TRBD2. The CDR3 has 14 amino acids. The germline V gene has CDR1 SGHTS and CDR2 YDEGEE. V was pared by 7 bases and J by 4 bases, with 8 bases of the junction left unmatched. The CDR3 sequence: CASGTRFSADTQYF. Here the CDR3 DNA reads TGTGCCAGCGGGACTAGGTTTTCCGCAGATACGCAGTATTTT.

V gene TRBV4-1 combines with J gene TRBJ1-1; D uncertain. The ends were cut back, 1 base at V and 6 bases at J, with 15 bases in the middle. The CDR3 contains 15 residues. Germline lookup yields CDR1 MGHRA and CDR2 YSYEKL. CDR3 bases: TGCGCCAGCAGCCAAGTCTACGGGGTTGGGTCTGAAGCTTTCTTT. Protein: CASSQVYGVGSEAFF.

This chain connects TRBV12-5 to TRBJ1-1; D call uncertain. Trimming cost V 6 bases and J 1 base, with 12 bases left between them. The CDR3 runs to 14 residues. CDR1 and CDR2 (germline): LGHNT, FRNRAP. CDR3 bases: TGTGCTAGTGGCCTAGAAATCCCGAACACTGAAGCTTTCTTT. Translation: CASGLEIPNTEAFF. Using reference TRBV12-5 and TRBJ1-1 for the parts outside the CDR3, the full variable domain is DARVTQTPRHKVTEMGQEVTMRCQPILGHNTVFWYRQTMMQGLELLAYFRNRAPLDDSGMPKDRFSAEMPDATLATLKIQPSEPRDSAVYFCASGLEIPNTEAFFGQGTRLTVV.

V usage is TRBV7-2 and J usage is TRBJ1-2, with D perhaps TRBD1 (5 bases). Germline CDR1 is SGHTA and CDR2 is FQGNSA. The CDR3 loop spans 14 amino acids. V lost 5 bases and J 4 bases, leaving 14 bases between the germline ends. In DNA, the CDR3 is TGTGCCAGCAGCCCAGAAGTTCAGGGCTATGGCTACACCTTC. Its protein is CASSPEVQGYGYTF. Using reference TRBV7-2 and TRBJ1-2 for the parts outside the CDR3, the full variable domain is GAGVSQSPSNKVTEKGKDVELRCDPISGHTALYWYRQSLGQGLEFLIYFQGNSAPDKSGLPSDRFSAERTGGSVSTLTIQRTQQEDSAVYLCASSPEVQGYGYTFGSGTRLTVV.

J is TRBJ1-2 and V is TRBV6-5; TRBD1 aligns across 8 bases. CDR1 and CDR2 (germline): MNHEY, SVGAGI. Germline trimming cut 6 bases from V and 4 bases from J; bases unmatched to any gene: 10. This CDR3 contains 15 residues. The CDR3 region is CASRLTGTGVYGYTF. The DNA for the CDR3 is TGTGCCAGCAGATTAACCGGGACAGGCGTCTATGGCTACACCTTC.

The chain couples TRBV27 to TRBJ2-7; weak D call: TRBD1 (7 bases). Germline CDR1 and CDR2: MNHEY and SMNVEV (reference sequence). V gave up 3 bases and J gave up 7 bases, with 16 bases separating them. The CDR3 is made up of 14 amino acids. The CDR3 nucleotides are TGTGCCAGCAGTTTCTCAGGGGGGCTAGGGGAGCAGTACTTC. It is translated as CASSFSGGLGEQYF.

This clone was seen a handful of times. The CDR3 DNA is TGTGCCAGCAGCTGGAACAGCGGGGGTGTGCAGTTCTTC. It is translated as CASSWNSGGVQFF. The chain uses TRBV7-9 and TRBJ2-1; 8 bases are a match to TRBD2. Germline V gene lookup returns CDR1 SEHNR and CDR2 FQNEAQ (reference sequence). The CDR3 contains 13 residues. The V and J ends lost 4 bases and 12 bases, in that order; junction bases with no gene match: 8.

V gene TRBV6-5 combines with J gene TRBJ2-1; TRBD2 matches 10 bases. Germline V gene data show CDR1 as MNHEY and CDR2 as SVGAGI. The V segment lost 6 bases and the J segment 6 bases; nucleotides outside the gene matches: 8. The CDR3 extends over 15 amino acids. The chain's CDR3 is CASRTLAGDRNEQFF. For the CDR3, the DNA is TGTGCCAGCAGAACCCTAGCGGGAGATCGCAATGAGCAGTTCTTC.

This clone was detected only once. The chain uses TRBV18 and TRBJ1-2; D is possibly TRBD1 (5 bases). CDR1 and CDR2 from the germline V gene are KGHSH and LQKENI. V lost 1 base, J lost 4 bases, and 13 bases lay in between. The CDR3 is 15 residues long. The CDR3 loop reads CASSPQGAWGYGYTF. CDR3 DNA sequence: TGTGCCAGCTCACCACAAGGGGCTTGGGGCTATGGCTACACCTTC.

The chain combines TRBV3-1 (or the pseudogene TRBV3-2) with TRBJ2-2; D remains ambiguous. CDR1 is LGHDT, CDR2 YNNKEL, per germline (reference sequence). Trimming pared 5 bases from V and 4 bases from J, leaving 8 bases between. CDR3 length: 13 amino acids. The CDR3 is CASSAYGTGELFF. CDR3 in DNA: TGTGCCAGCAGCGCATACGGCACCGGGGAGCTGTTTTTT.

The J gene is TRBJ1-1, the V gene TRBV6-5; D is uncertain. Trimming left V 6 bases short and J 4 bases short, with 15 bases between. CDR3 length: 14 residues. The germline V gene encodes CDR1 MNHEY and CDR2 SVGAGI. The CDR3 DNA follows: TGTGCCAGCAGACTGACGGGAAGCGGCACTGAAGCTTTCTTT. Protein sequence: CASRLTGSGTEAFF.

The chain carries TRBV6-5 and TRBJ1-2; maybe TRBD1 (5 bases). Trimming pared 0 bases from V and 4 bases from J, leaving 6 bases between. CDR1 is MNHEY and CDR2 is SVGAGI in the germline V gene. This CDR3 comprises 13 residues. The CDR3 here is CASSYSGGYGYTF. CDR3 DNA: TGTGCCAGCAGTTACTCGGGGGGCTATGGCTACACCTTC.

This chain joins TRBV5-1 and TRBJ1-2; a possible D gene is TRBD1 (5 bases). The germline V and J ends were trimmed by 0 bases and 8 bases, with 14 bases remaining between them. The germline gives CDR1 SGHRS, CDR2 YFSETQ. There are 14 residues in the CDR3. CDR3 bases: TGCGCCAGCAGCTTGGAGGGGCCTCAAAGGGGCTACACCTTC. Translating gives CASSLEGPQRGYTF.

J is TRBJ2-2 and V is TRBV2; TRBD2 aligns across 7 bases. CDR3 length equals 13 residues. V trimming: 4 bases; J trimming: 5 bases; junction bases outside the gene matches: 1. The germline CDR1 and CDR2 sequences are SNHLY and FYNNEI. The CDR3 DNA is TGTGCCAGCAGTGGCGGGAGAACCGGGGAGCTGTTTTTT. As protein: CASSGGRTGELFF.

Notes on this clone: One end of the junction is discordant with germline, which a read error may explain. The V call is TRBV5-1, the J call TRBJ2-7, with TRBD1 matching over 8 bases. The CDR3 consists of 13 residues. Germline V gives CDR1 SGHRS, CDR2 YFSETQ. Here the CDR3 reads CASSLAGETGEHF. As DNA, the CDR3 is TGCGCCAGCAGCTTGGCCGGGGAGACAGGGGAGCACTTC.

The J gene is TRBJ2-3, the V gene TRBV4-2; 8 bases fit TRBD2. V lost 1 base, J lost 0 bases, and 9 bases stayed unmatched. The CDR3 is made up of 18 amino acids. Germline V gives CDR1 LGHNA, CDR2 YNFKEQ. The CDR3 region is CASSQGVSSGSSTDTQYF. For the CDR3, the DNA is TGTGCCAGCAGCCAAGGGGTGTCTAGCGGGTCTAGCACAGATACGCAGTATTTT.

This chain joins TRBV28 and TRBJ1-6, with 7 bases fitting TRBD1. V lost 2 bases, J lost 7 bases, and 5 bases stayed unmatched. Germline CDR1 is MDHEN and CDR2 is SYDVKM. This CDR3 contains 15 residues. The CDR3 reads CASSLGGTANSPLHF. The CDR3 DNA is TGTGCCAGCAGTTTAGGTGGGACAGCAAATTCACCCCTCCACTTT.

The chain has TRBV24-1 and TRBJ1-1; D not resolved. Trimming stripped 9 bases from V and 3 bases from J, with 13 bases between. The germline CDR1 and CDR2 sequences are KGHDR and SFDVKD. The CDR3 contains 13 residues. The DNA for the CDR3 is TGTGCCACCCGGGAAGGTACCCACACTGAAGCTTTCTTT. Translating it yields CATREGTHTEAFF.

The chain carries TRBV6-1 and TRBJ1-1; D call uncertain. Trimming shortened V by 5 bases and J by 4 bases, and 11 bases separated the two germline ends. Germline CDR1 reads MNHNS; CDR2 reads SASEGT. The CDR3 loop spans 13 amino acids. CDR3 sequence: CASSSLSGTEAFF. CDR3 nucleotide sequence: TGTGCCAGCAGTTCCCTTAGCGGCACTGAAGCTTTCTTT.

This chain connects TRBV6-5 to TRBJ1-3; 9 nucleotides line up with TRBD1. This CDR3 comprises 15 residues. Germline CDR1 and CDR2: MNHEY and SVGAGI. J gave up 0 bases and V 6 bases, and 3 bases lay outside the gene matches. This CDR3 reads CASSRTGDSGNTIYF. The CDR3 nucleotides are TGTGCCAGCAGCAGGACAGGGGACTCTGGAAACACCATATATTTT.